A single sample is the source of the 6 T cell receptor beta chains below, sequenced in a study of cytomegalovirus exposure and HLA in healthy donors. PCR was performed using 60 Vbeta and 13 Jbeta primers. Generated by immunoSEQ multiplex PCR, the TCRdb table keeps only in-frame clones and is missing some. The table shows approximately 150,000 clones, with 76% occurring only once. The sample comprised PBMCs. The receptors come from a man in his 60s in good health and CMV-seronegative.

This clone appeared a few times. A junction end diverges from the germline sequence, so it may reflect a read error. CDR3 coding DNA: TGTTCCAGCAGCTTATGGCAGAACACTGAAGCTTTCTTT. Protein sequence: CSSSLWQNTEAFF. The V gene is TRBV7-9, the J gene TRBJ1-1; D gene unclear. CDR3 length: 13 residues. CDR1 and CDR2 from the germline V gene are SEHNR and FQNEAQ (reference sequence).

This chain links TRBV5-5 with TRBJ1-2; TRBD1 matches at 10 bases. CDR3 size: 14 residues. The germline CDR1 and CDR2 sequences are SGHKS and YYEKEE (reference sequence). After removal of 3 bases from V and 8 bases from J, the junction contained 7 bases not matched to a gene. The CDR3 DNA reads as TGTGCCAGCAGCTGGACCGGGACAGGGGAAGGCTACACCTTC. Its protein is CASSWTGTGEGYTF.

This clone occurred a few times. The DNA for the CDR3 is TGTGCCAGTAGTAGTCCCTTCGGGCAGTACTTC. Translated, it gives CASSSPFGQYF. V usage is TRBV19 and J usage is TRBJ2-7; unclear D gene. Per germline, CDR1 LNHDA and CDR2 SQIVND (reference sequence). Trimming stripped 4 bases from V and 9 bases from J, with 10 bases between. This CDR3 region has 11 residues.

The CDR3 DNA is TGTGCCAGCAATACCCTCCTCCAGGATACGCAGTATTTT. This sequence encodes CASNTLLQDTQYF. The chain links TRBV9 to TRBJ2-3; D uncertain. This CDR3 has 13 amino acids. Germline assignment: CDR1 SGDLS and CDR2 YYNGEE. V was shortened by 6 bases and J by 6 bases, with 14 bases between the two germline ends.

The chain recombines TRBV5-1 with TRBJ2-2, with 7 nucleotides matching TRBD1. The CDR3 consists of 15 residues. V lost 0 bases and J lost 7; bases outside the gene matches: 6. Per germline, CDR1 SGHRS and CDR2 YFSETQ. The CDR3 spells CASSLGQGRVGELFF. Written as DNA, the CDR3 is TGCGCCAGCAGCTTGGGACAGGGTCGGGTCGGGGAGCTGTTTTTT.

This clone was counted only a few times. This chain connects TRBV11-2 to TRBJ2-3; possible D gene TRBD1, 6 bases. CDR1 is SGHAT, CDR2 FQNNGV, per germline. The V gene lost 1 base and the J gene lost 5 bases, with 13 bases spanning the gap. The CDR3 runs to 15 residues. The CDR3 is CASSLARGTIDTQYF. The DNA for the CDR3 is TGTGCCAGCAGCTTAGCAAGGGGGACGATAGATACGCAGTATTTT.